The 12 T cell receptor beta chains reported below all come from one sample, sequenced in a study of T cell responses to AZD1222 COVID-19 vaccine. Assay: immunoSEQ multiplex PCR; the TCRdb copy retains only in-frame clones and omits some. Among more than 150,000 clones listed, approximately 90% were seen once. Sequencing used peripheral blood, obtained 28 days after the second AZD1222 dose. The receptors originated from an adult who received the AZD1222 COVID-19 vaccine.

The rearrangement links TRBV5-4 to TRBJ1-1, with TRBD1 matching over 7 bases. In germline, CDR1 is SGHNT, CDR2 YYREEE (reference sequence). The junction had 12 bases not matched to a gene; V was cut back by 4 bases and J by 3 bases. The CDR3 has 16 amino acids. CDR3 residues: CASSPIRGGKDTEAFF. The CDR3 DNA sequence: TGTGCCAGCAGCCCGATCAGGGGGGGGAAGGACACTGAAGCTTTCTTT.

This clone was observed a handful of times. The chain combines TRBV14 with TRBJ2-2; TRBD1 might be the D (6 bases). In germline, CDR1 is SGHDN, CDR2 FVKESK. With 5 bases removed from V and 0 bases from J, the gap between germline ends came to 13 bases. CDR3 length equals 16 residues. Here the CDR3 reads CASSKWTVTNTGELFF. CDR3 DNA: TGTGCCAGCAGCAAATGGACAGTTACGAACACCGGGGAGCTGTTTTTT.

The chain carries TRBV2 and TRBJ1-1; a weak D match, TRBD1 (6 bases). Trimming removed 7 bases at V and 1 base at J, with 13 bases between. Germline V gene lookup returns CDR1 SNHLY and CDR2 FYNNEI. This CDR3 comprises 14 residues. CDR3 sequence: CASTGTRRNTEAFF. The CDR3 DNA is TGTGCCAGCACCGGGACACGAAGGAACACTGAAGCTTTCTTT. The full variable domain, its missing parts supplied by reference TRBV2 and TRBJ1-1, is EPEVTQTPSHQVTQMGQEVILRCVPISNHLYFYWYRQILGQKVEFLVSFYNNEISEKSEIFDDQFSVERPDGSNFTLKIRSTKLEDSAMYFCASTGTRRNTEAFFGQGTRLTVV.

The V gene is TRBV7-9, the J gene TRBJ2-7, with D perhaps TRBD1 or TRBD2 (5 bases each). The CDR3 sequence is 12 residues long. Trimming left V 4 bases short and J 5 bases short, with 9 bases between. CDR1 is SEHNR and CDR2 is FQNEAQ in the germline V gene (reference sequence). CDR3 region: CASSYGDHEQYF. CDR3 in DNA: TGTGCCAGCAGCTACGGGGACCACGAGCAGTACTTC.

V usage is TRBV7-8 and J usage is TRBJ1-5; 8 bases agree with TRBD1. The V and J ends lost 3 bases and 2 bases, in that order; junction bases with no gene match: 3. The CDR3 is 15 residues long. CDR1 and CDR2 (germline): SGHVS, FQNEAQ. CDR3 sequence: CASSLGQAGNQPQHF. The CDR3 nucleotides are TGTGCCAGCAGCTTGGGACAGGCTGGCAATCAGCCCCAGCATTTT.

V and J are TRBV9 and TRBJ2-3; D is unresolved. V was clipped by 0 bases and J by 0 bases, with 8 bases between them. The CDR3 extends over 15 amino acids. CDR1 is SGDLS, CDR2 YYNGEE, per germline. CDR3: CASSVDGSSTDTQYF. As DNA, the CDR3 is TGTGCCAGCAGCGTAGATGGCTCTAGCACAGATACGCAGTATTTT.

The chain is built from TRBV7-9 and TRBJ1-4; D is undetermined. The CDR3 consists of 13 residues. Trimming took 8 bases from V and 4 from J, leaving 11 bases between them. CDR1 and CDR2 (germline): SEHNR, FQNEAQ (reference sequence). The CDR3: CASAEVGNEKLFF. In DNA form, the CDR3 reads TGTGCCAGCGCCGAGGTCGGTAATGAAAAACTGTTTTTT.

This clone was counted once. V and J are TRBV7-9 and TRBJ1-3; D gene uncertain. Deletions cut 1 base from V and 0 bases from J, with 4 bases between. The CDR3 covers 14 residues. Germline-derived CDR1 and CDR2 are SEHNR and FQNEAQ (reference sequence). The CDR3 region is CASSLVTSGNTIYF. CDR3 nucleotide sequence: TGTGCCAGCAGCTTAGTAACCTCTGGAAACACCATATATTTT.

DNA for the CDR3: TGTGCCAGCAGCTACCGGGACGCCCGGGTGGGCGAAAAACTGTTTTTT. This sequence encodes CASSYRDARVGEKLFF. The chain uses TRBV11-2 and TRBJ1-4; D may be TRBD1 (5 bases). The V gene lost 4 bases and the J gene lost 8 bases, with 20 bases spanning the gap. From germline, CDR1 is SGHAT and CDR2 FQNNGV. The CDR3 sequence is 16 residues long.

This chain links TRBV5-1 with TRBJ2-1; 8 bases match TRBD2. Germline loops: CDR1 SGHRS, CDR2 YFSETQ. Trimming at V came to 2 bases and at J to 3 bases, leaving 13 bases not matched to a gene. The CDR3 totals 18 residues. The CDR3 spells CASSFGVTQRESYNEQFF. The DNA of the CDR3 is TGCGCCAGCAGCTTTGGGGTTACCCAGCGGGAGAGCTACAATGAGCAGTTCTTC.

This clone was seen more than once but under ten times. V gene TRBV24-1 combines with J gene TRBJ2-7, with D possibly TRBD2 on 6 matching bases. The length of the CDR3 is 17 residues. Germline loops: CDR1 KGHDR, CDR2 SFDVKD. V dropped 4 bases and J dropped 3 bases, with 21 bases sitting between them. Written as DNA, the CDR3 is TGTGCCACCAGTGACTCAACCTCCGGGACTTCTATCTACGAGCAGTACTTC. Translated, it gives CATSDSTSGTSIYEQYF.

The chain has TRBV27 and TRBJ2-1; TRBD2 aligns across 9 bases. The CDR3 has 13 amino acids. After removal of 9 bases from V and 8 bases from J, the junction contained 8 bases not matched to a gene. Per germline, CDR1 MNHEY and CDR2 SMNVEV (reference sequence). CDR3 protein: CARRVGTSHEQFF. The CDR3 DNA reads as TGTGCCAGAAGGGTCGGGACTAGCCATGAGCAGTTCTTC.